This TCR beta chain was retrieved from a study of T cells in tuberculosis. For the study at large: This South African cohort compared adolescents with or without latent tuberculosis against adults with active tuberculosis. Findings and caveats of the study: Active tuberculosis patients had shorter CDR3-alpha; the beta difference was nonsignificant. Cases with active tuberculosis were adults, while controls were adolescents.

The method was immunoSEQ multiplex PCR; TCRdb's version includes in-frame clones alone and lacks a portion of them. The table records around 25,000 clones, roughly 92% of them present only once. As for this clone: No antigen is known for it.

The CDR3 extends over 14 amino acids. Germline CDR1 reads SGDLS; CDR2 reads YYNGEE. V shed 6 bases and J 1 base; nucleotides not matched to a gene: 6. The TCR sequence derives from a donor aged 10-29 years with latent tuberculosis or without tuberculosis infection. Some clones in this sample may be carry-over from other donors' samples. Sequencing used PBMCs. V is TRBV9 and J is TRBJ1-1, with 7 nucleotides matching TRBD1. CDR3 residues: CASTRDSPNTEAFF. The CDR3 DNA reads TGTGCCAGCACCCGGGACAGTCCGAACACTGAAGCTTTCTTT.